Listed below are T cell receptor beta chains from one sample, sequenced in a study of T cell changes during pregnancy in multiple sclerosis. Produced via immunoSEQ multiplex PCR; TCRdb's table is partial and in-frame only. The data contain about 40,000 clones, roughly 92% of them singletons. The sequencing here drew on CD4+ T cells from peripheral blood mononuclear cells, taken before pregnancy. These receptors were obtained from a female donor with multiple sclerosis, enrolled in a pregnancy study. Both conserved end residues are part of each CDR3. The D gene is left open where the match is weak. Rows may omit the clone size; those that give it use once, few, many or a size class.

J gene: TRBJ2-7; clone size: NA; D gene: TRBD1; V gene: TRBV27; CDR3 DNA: TGTGCCAGCAGTCCGGGACAGGGAACCTACGAGCAGTACTTC; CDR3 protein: CASSPGQGTYEQYF
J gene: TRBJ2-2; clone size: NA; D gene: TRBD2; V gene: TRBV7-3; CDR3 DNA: TGTGCCAGCAGTCGAAGTAGCGGGGGGCTGGGCACCGGGGAGCTGTTTTTT; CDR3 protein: CASSRSSGGLGTGELFF
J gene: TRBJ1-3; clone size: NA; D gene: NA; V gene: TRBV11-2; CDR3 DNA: TGTGCCAGCAGCTCAGGGTCCTCTGGAAACACCATATATTTT; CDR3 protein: CASSSGSSGNTIYF
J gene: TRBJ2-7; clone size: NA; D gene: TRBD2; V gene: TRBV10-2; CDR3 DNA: TGCGCCAGCACCGGCGGGAGGATTTCCTACGAGCAGTACTTC; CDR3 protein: CASTGGRISYEQYF
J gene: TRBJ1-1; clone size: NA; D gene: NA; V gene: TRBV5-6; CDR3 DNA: TGTGCCAGCAGCTTTGGACAGAGGATGAACACTGAAGCTTTCTTT; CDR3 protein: CASSFGQRMNTEAFF
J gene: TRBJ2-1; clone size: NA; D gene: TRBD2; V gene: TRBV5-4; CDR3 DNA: TGTGCCAGCAGCTTGGGCCCAGCGGGAGGCCCGAGCTCCTACAATGAGCAGTTCTTC; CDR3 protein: CASSLGPAGGPSSYNEQFF
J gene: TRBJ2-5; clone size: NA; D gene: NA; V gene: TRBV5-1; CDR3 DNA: TGCGCCAGCAGCCGCGGGACCCAAGAGACCCAGTACTTC; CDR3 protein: CASSRGTQETQYF
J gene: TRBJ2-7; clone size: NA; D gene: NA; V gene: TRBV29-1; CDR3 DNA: TGCAGCGTTGGTATTTTCTCAGGGGTAGCCTACGAGCAGTACTTC; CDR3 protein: CSVGIFSGVAYEQYF
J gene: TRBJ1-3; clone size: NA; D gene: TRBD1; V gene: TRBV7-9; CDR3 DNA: TGTGCCAGCAGCACCGGGACAGGGCCTGGAAACACCATATATTTT; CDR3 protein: CASSTGTGPGNTIYF
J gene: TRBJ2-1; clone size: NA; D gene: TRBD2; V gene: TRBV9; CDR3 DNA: TGTGCCAGCAGCGTCTTTTCGGCGGGAGGAGACAATGAGCAGTTCTTC; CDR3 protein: CASSVFSAGGDNEQFF
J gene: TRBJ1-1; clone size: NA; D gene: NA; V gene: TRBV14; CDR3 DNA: TGTGCCAGCAGCCAAGTGGCAGGGCGGACTGAAGCTTTCTTT; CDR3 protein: CASSQVAGRTEAFF
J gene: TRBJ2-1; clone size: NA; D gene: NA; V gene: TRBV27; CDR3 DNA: TGTGCCGCCCCCCTGGGGGGATCGCCCTACAATGAGCAGTTCTTC; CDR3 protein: CAAPLGGSPYNEQFF
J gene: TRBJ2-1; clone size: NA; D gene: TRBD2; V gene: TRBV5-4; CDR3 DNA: TGTGCCAGCAGCTGGGATAGCGGGAGGGCCTCAAATGAGCAGTTCTTC; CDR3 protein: CASSWDSGRASNEQFF
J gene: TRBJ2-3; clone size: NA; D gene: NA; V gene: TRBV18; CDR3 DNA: TGTGCCAGCTCACCGTTTGGCGGTAGCACAGATACGCAGTATTTT; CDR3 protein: CASSPFGGSTDTQYF
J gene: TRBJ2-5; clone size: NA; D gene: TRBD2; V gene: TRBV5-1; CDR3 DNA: TGCGCCAGCAGTGACCGGTTAGCGGGAACCACCCGACAAGAGACCCAGTACTTC; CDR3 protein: CASSDRLAGTTRQETQYF
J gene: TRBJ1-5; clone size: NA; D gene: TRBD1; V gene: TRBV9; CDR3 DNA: TGTGCCAGCAGCGTAGGACCGACAGGGCCGATCTTAACCCAGCATTTT; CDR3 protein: CASSVGPTGPILTQHF
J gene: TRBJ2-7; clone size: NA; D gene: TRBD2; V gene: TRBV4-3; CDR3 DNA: TGCGCCAGCAGCCAAGGACTGGGACTAGCGAGCTCCTACGAGCAGTACTTC; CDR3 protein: CASSQGLGLASSYEQYF
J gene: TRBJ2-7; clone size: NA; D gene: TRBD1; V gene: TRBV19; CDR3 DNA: TGTGCCAGTAGTATGAGGGACAGTCCTCAAAACGAGCAGTACTTC; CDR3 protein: CASSMRDSPQNEQYF
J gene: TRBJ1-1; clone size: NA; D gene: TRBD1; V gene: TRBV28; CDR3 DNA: TGTGCCAGCAGTCCACCGACAGGGGGCAGGACTGAAGCTTTCTTT; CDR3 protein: CASSPPTGGRTEAFF
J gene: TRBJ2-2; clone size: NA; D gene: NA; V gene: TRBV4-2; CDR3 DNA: TGTGCCAGCAGCCAAGACCCGAGGCAGGGGACCGGGGAGCTGTTTTTT; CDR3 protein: CASSQDPRQGTGELFF
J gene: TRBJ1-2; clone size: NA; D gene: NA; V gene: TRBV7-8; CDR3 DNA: TGTGCCAGCCAAGCCACCCGCCAAGGGGGAAACAACTATGGCTACACCTTC; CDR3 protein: CASQATRQGGNNYGYTF
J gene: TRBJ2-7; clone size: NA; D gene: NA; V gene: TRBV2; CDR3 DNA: TGTGCCAGCAGTGTGAGGGACGAGCAGTACTTC; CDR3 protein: CASSVRDEQYF
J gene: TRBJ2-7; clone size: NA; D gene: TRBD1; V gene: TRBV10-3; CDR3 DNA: TGTGCCATCAACCCGGGACAGGGCCATTACGAGCAGTACTTC; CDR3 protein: CAINPGQGHYEQYF
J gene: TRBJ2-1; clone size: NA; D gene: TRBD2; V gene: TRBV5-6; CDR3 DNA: TGTGCCAGCAGCTTGGCCGCGGGAGGGCCCTACAATGAGCAGTTCTTC; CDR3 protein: CASSLAAGGPYNEQFF
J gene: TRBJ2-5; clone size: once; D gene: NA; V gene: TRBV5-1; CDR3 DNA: TGCGCCAGCAGCCTACAAGAGACCCAGTACTTC; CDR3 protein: CASSLQETQYF
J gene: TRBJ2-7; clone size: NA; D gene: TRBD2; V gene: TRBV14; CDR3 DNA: TGTGCCAGCAGCCGACTAGCGCTCTACGAGCAGTACTTC; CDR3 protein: CASSRLALYEQYF
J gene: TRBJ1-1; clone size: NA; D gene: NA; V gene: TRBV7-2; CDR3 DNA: TGTGCCAGCAGCTTAGCGGGCACGGCGGGGACTGAAGCTTTCTTT; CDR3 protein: CASSLAGTAGTEAFF
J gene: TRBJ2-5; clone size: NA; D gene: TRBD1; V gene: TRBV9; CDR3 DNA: TGTGCCAGCAGCGTGGGACAGGGGCAAGAGACCCAGTACTTC; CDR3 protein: CASSVGQGQETQYF
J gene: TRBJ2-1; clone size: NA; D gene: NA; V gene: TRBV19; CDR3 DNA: TGTGCCAGTAGTAAACAGAGCAGGGGTTGGAATGAGCAGTTCTTC; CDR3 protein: CASSKQSRGWNEQFF
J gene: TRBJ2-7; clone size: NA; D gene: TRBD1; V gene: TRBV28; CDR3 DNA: TGTGCCAGCACACCGACAGGGCCCTACGAGCAGTACTTC; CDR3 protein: CASTPTGPYEQYF
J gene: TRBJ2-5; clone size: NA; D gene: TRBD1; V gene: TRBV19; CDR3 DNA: TGTGCCAGTAGTTTAGGCATTAACAGGGGGCAAGAGACCCAGTACTTC; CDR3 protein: CASSLGINRGQETQYF
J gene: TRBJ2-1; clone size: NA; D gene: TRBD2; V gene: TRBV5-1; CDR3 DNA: TGCGCCAGCAGCTTCGGACTAGCGGGAGCGCTAAATGAGCAGTTCTTC; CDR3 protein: CASSFGLAGALNEQFF
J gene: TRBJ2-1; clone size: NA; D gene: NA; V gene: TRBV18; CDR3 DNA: TGTGCCAGCTCACCAGTGGGAGGAAGGGGTGAGCAGTTCTTC; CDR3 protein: CASSPVGGRGEQFF
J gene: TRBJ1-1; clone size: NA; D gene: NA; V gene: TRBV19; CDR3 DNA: TGTGCCAGTAGTATAGATCAACAGAACACTGAAGCTTTCTTT; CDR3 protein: CASSIDQQNTEAFF
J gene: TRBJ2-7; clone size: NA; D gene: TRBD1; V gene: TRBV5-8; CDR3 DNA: TGTGCCAGCAGCCGCCCCTCGACAGGGGCCTACGAGCAGTACTTC; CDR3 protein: CASSRPSTGAYEQYF
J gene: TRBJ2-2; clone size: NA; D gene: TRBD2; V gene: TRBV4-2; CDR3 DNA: TGTGCCAGCAGCCCGGGGGGGGAGGTCCCCGGGGAGCTGTTTTTT; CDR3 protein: CASSPGGEVPGELFF
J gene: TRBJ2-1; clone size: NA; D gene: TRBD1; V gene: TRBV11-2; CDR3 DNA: TGTGCCAGCAGGCCAACCGGGACAGGGGTCTACAATGAGCAGTTCTTC; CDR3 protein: CASRPTGTGVYNEQFF
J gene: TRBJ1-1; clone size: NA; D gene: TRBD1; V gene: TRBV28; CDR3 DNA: TGTGCCAGCACCCCGGGGGGACAGGGCCCCACTGAAGCTTTCTTT; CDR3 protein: CASTPGGQGPTEAFF
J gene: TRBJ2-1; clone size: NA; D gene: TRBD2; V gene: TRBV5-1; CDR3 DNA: TGCGCCAGCAGCTCCCTAGCGGGAGGGCCTCTGGACAATGAGCAGTTCTTC; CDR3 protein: CASSSLAGGPLDNEQFF
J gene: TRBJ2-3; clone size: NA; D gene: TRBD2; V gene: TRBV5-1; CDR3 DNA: TGCGCCAGCAGCTCCGGGGGCGTAGCGGGGCTAGATACGCAGTATTTT; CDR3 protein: CASSSGGVAGLDTQYF
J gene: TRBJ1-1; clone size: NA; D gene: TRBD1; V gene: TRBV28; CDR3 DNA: TGTGCCAGCAGTTTTACCCCGACAGGGAGGAGTGCTGAAGCTTTCTTT; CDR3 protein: CASSFTPTGRSAEAFF
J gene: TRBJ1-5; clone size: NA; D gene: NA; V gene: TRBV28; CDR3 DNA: TGTGCCAGCTCGCGGGGGGGGTGGGAGCAGCCCCAGCATTTT; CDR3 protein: CASSRGGWEQPQHF
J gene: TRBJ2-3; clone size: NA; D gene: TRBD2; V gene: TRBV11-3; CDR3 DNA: TGTGCCAGCAGCTTAGGAGGAGGGACTAGCGGAACGCAGTATTTT; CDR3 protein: CASSLGGGTSGTQYF
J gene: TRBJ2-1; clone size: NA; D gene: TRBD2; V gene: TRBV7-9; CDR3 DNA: TGTGCCAGCAGCCCGCGACTAGCGGGAAATGACAATGAGCAGTTCTTC; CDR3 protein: CASSPRLAGNDNEQFF
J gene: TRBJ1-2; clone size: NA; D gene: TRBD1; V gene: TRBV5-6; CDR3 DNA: TGTGCCAGCAGCTCGCGGACAGGGTTAATCTATGGCTACACCTTC; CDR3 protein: CASSSRTGLIYGYTF